This T cell receptor (beta chain) was observed in a study of blood T cell repertoires in COVID-19. TCRdb's copy holds only in-frame clones and misses some; the assay was immunoSEQ multiplex PCR. The sample has 200,000 to 250,000 clones; about 94% are singletons. Germline values: CDR1 SNHLY, CDR2 FYNNEI. V lost 7 bases to trimming and J lost 2 bases, with 17 bases between them. The CDR3 consists of 15 residues. Sample: peripheral blood. The J gene is TRBJ2-5, the V gene TRBV2; possible D gene TRBD2, 6 bases. The source is a man aged 55 to 70 with COVID-19, enrolled during active disease. The CDR3 DNA follows: TGTGCCAGCACCCCAAGGACGGGGACTCAAGAGACCCAGTACTTC. This translates into CASTPRTGTQETQYF.